This T cell receptor beta chain was retrieved from a study of human T cells and chemical hapten exposure. Study results and limitations: Patch test score rose with PT1 expanded TCR count, significant at thresholds 8, 16 and 32, not 4. TCRs above 1 in 1000 frequency stayed constant with DPC sensitization. Versus controls, significantly more large CDR3 similarity clusters arose from expanded TCRs.

Concerning this clonotype: What it binds is unknown.

The CDR3 has 14 amino acids. Between the trimmed V and J ends, which lost 4 bases and 5 bases, there was a span of 15 bases. CDR1 is MNHNS, CDR2 SASEGT, per germline. TCRdb recomputed calls from the RACE reads with MiXCR, one row per CDR3 protein. This sample has around 74,000 distinct CDR3 sequences, with about 31% found just once. Time point denoted: patch test 1, 2 weeks after DPC sensitization. As to treatment: therapeutic diphenylcyclopropenone sensitization with weekly scalp DPC. Blood collection happened ahead of applying each patch test. The gene calls are TRBV6-1 and TRBJ2-7; D possibly uses TRBD1 or TRBD2 (5 bases each). The sequencing here drew on whole blood, taken in connection with sensitization to the hapten diphenylcyclopropenone (DPC). The receptor was derived from a man between 35 and 55 years old with alopecia areata. Some clones in this sample may be carry-over from other donors' samples. The CDR3 DNA is TGTGCCAGCAGTGCAACAGGAGGTACGAACGAGCAGTACTTC. As protein: CASSATGGTNEQYF.